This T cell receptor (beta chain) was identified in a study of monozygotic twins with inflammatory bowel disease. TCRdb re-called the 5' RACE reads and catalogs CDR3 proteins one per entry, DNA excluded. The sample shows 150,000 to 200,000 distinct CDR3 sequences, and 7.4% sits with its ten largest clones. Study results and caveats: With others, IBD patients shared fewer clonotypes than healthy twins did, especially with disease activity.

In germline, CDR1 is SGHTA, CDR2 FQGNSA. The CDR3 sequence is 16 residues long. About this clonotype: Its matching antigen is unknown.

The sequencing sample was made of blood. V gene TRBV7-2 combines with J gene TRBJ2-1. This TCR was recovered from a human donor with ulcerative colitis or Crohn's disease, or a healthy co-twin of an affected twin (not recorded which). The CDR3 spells CASSPTGRGSYNEQFF.